This TCR beta chain was profiled in a study of neurological immune-mediated disorders (dated by TCRdb to about 2019). For the study in its entirety: Among the approximately 35 multiple sclerosis patients, around 30 had relapsing-remitting MS and 3 had secondary progressive MS. The cohort included about 70 subjects: approximately 14 with HAM/TSP, approximately 35 with multiple sclerosis, and 20 or so healthy controls. The 106 TCR-beta libraries covered PBMC samples along with longitudinal samples, technical triplicates, and paired sorted CD4+ and CD8+ T-cell subsets. Using UMI-based sequencing, the study compared peripheral blood TCR-beta repertoires from patients with HTLV-I-associated myelopathy (HAM/TSP), patients with multiple sclerosis, and healthy controls.

Summary of the overall study and its limitations: TCR clonal expansion was highest in HAM/TSP patients and lowest in MS patients, with MS patients falling below even healthy controls. In phylogenetic analysis, the repertoires of 18 of 34 MS patients grouped into a cluster of related CDR3 sequences, which suggests a possible signature at the repertoire level. The MS cluster was not associated with any clinical or MRI features, and the authors stated that larger cohorts are needed. No identical CDR3 amino acid sequences were shared among expanded clones across subjects, suggesting private TCR-beta repertoires in all groups.

cDNA was synthesized by template-switch 5'RACE using a primer with a 10-nucleotide random unique molecular identifier that tagged each TCR transcript. Every sequencing run covered 15-18 subjects and yielded more than 170 million TCR-beta sequences. Total RNA was extracted with the RNeasy kit. Using the KAPA Real-time Library Amplification kit, TCR-beta VDJ regions were amplified with primers for the TCR constant region and the 5'RACE anchor. A first PCR added sample indexes and Illumina adaptors, and a second PCR then raised library yield. After Ampure bead purification, the roughly 650 bp TCR product was size-selected on a 2% E-gel SizeSelection system. Before pooling, library quality was assessed on a Bioanalyzer, concentration was determined with Qubit, and library quantification was performed with the Kapa Library Quantification kit. An Illumina HiSeq 2500 was used to sequence the libraries paired-end at 2 x 150 bp. To increase sequence diversity, about 25-31% phiX was spiked into each library pool. On the authors' methods: The quality-filtered reads were processed with the UMI-based MiGEC pipeline, whose error correction step removed more than 80% of the raw TCR sequences. IMGT germline references were used for alignment of VDJ genes, and clonotypes were defined by a unique CDR3 amino acid sequence together with V-J genes. Clonal expansion, Shannon diversity and CDR3 relatedness (CalcPairwiseDistances, ClusterSamples) were evaluated with VDJtools, and phylogenetic trees were built with CLCbio workbench. A clone was classed as expanded if it had 8 or more unique UMIs, a cutoff based on coefficient-of-variation modelling across technical triplicates. TCRdb trimmed public reads at Q25 via fastp, called clones via MiXCR and kept in-frame beta chains. Every CDR3 protein is listed once, alongside the most common genes and DNA of its rows. TCRdb, not the original authors, processed these V and J calls. A total of under 60,000 distinct CDR3 sequences appear in this sample, just under 6% of them only once. The ten largest make up approximately 1.3% of the sample.

This clonotype was seen many times. No antigen is known for it. Base qualities were left out, and no much larger clone turns up one base away. For sorted-subset TCR libraries, some 970,000 sorted CD4+ or CD8+ T cells were used. Multiple sclerosis patients were enrolled in a US clinical protocol evaluating disease progression by magnetic resonance imaging. PBMCs were separated from peripheral blood using Ficoll-Hypaque density gradient centrifugation and then cryopreserved in liquid nitrogen. The study also sequenced paired sorted CD4+ and CD8+ subsets from healthy controls, HAM/TSP patients and MS patients. The clonotype originates from a woman in her late teens or twenties with multiple sclerosis. The sample was CD4+ T cells from blood.

The CDR3 is CASSPGHSSSYEQYF. The sequenced DNA: TGCGCCAGCAGCCCGGGACACTCGAGCTCCTACGAGCAGTACTTC. The sequence joins TRBV5-1 to TRBJ2-7; TRBD1 could be the D gene, as 6 bases match. Taken from the germline V gene, the CDR1 and CDR2 loops are SGHRS and YFSETQ. The CDR3 has 15 amino acids, counting the end cysteine and phenylalanine. The entry retains the CDR3 DNA only, 45 bases that are in frame from base 1. V is cut by 4 bases and J by 0 bases, and the space between the germline ends is 14 bases.